These T cell receptor beta chains were read from a single sample in a study of CD8+ T cells in alopecia areata. Sequencing used immunoSEQ multiplex PCR; TCRdb keeps in-frame clones, though not all of them. The table lists 130,000 to 150,000 clones, 40% to 65% of them singletons. Material: CD4+ T cells sorted from blood, obtained at week 0. The origin of the receptors is a human donor with alopecia areata. Both conserved end residues are part of each CDR3. A D gene is named only where the DNA matches it firmly. Clone size appears in some rows only: once, few, many, or a class for an expanded clone.

v_gene	d_gene	j_gene	abundance	CDR3aa	CDR3nt
TRBV5-4	-	TRBJ1-2	-	CASSPDPRRSEDGYTF	TGTGCCAGCAGCCCAGATCCCAGAAGGAGCGAGGATGGCTACACCTTC
TRBV2	TRBD2	TRBJ2-7	-	CASSEIGGRAYEQYF	TGTGCCAGCAGTGAAATCGGCGGGAGAGCGTACGAGCAGTACTTC
TRBV6-5	-	TRBJ2-2	-	CASSYGGPGELFF	TGTGCCAGCAGTTACGGAGGGCCCGGGGAGCTGTTTTTT
TRBV7-8	-	TRBJ2-7	-	CASSSNLGTPYEQYF	TGTGCCAGCAGCTCCAATCTCGGGACTCCCTACGAGCAGTACTTC
TRBV15	-	TRBJ2-5	-	CATSGGETQYF	TGTGCCACCAGCGGGGGAGAGACCCAGTACTTC
TRBV29-1	-	TRBJ1-1	once	CSVERQTNTEAFF	TGCAGCGTTGAAAGACAGACGAACACTGAAGCTTTCTTT
TRBV25-1	-	TRBJ1-5	-	CASSDSGQNQPQHF	TGTGCCAGCAGTGACTCGGGACAAAATCAGCCCCAGCATTTT
TRBV5-6	-	TRBJ2-1	-	CASSLVSGEQFF	TGTGCCAGCAGCTTGGTTTCGGGTGAGCAGTTCTTC
TRBV30	TRBD1	TRBJ2-3	-	CAWNRGPVDTQYF	TGTGCCTGGAACAGGGGGCCGGTAGATACGCAGTATTTT
TRBV30	-	TRBJ2-7	-	CAWSVTYEQYF	TGTGCCTGGAGTGTAACATACGAGCAGTACTTC
TRBV5-1	TRBD1	TRBJ1-1	-	CASSLTGGGNTEAFF	TGCGCCAGCAGCTTGACAGGGGGAGGGAACACTGAAGCTTTCTTT
TRBV25-1	-	TRBJ2-5	few	CASSEHKGRQETQYF	TGTGCCAGCAGTGAACATAAAGGACGGCAAGAGACCCAGTACTTC
TRBV7-2	-	TRBJ2-3	-	CASSLTDTQYF	TGTGCCAGCAGCTTAACAGATACGCAGTATTTT
TRBV5-1	TRBD2	TRBJ2-2	-	CASSRLAGGTGELFF	TGCGCCAGCAGCAGACTAGCGGGCGGCACCGGGGAGCTGTTTTTT
TRBV30	-	TRBJ2-2	-	CAWSVGGFPGELFF	TGTGCCTGGAGTGTTGGGGGGTTCCCCGGGGAGCTGTTTTTT
TRBV30	-	TRBJ2-4	-	CAWNSGTFKNIQYF	TGTGCCTGGAACTCCGGGACCTTCAAAAACATTCAGTACTTC
TRBV30	TRBD1	TRBJ2-5	-	CATTGMETQYF	TGTGCCACGACAGGGATGGAGACCCAGTACTTC
TRBV7-2	-	TRBJ1-3	many	CASSWGGSSGNTIYF	TGTGCCAGCAGCTGGGGGGGGAGCTCTGGAAACACCATATATTTT
TRBV4-3	TRBD1	TRBJ1-1	-	CASSPQNRGNTEAFF	TGCGCCAGCAGCCCACAAAACAGGGGAAACACTGAAGCTTTCTTT
TRBV7-2	TRBD2	TRBJ2-5	once	CASSTTGLAVPQYF	TGTGCCAGCAGCACAACGGGACTAGCGGTCCCCCAGTACTTC
TRBV6-5	-	TRBJ1-2	few	CASSPHGGGKSGYTF	TGTGCCAGCAGTCCTCATGGAGGGGGAAAATCTGGCTACACCTTC
TRBV7-8	-	TRBJ1-1	once	CASSVNRGNTEAFF	TGTGCCAGCAGCGTAAACCGGGGGAACACTGAAGCTTTCTTT
TRBV7-8	-	TRBJ2-1	-	CASSFPRGPSYNEQFF	TGTGCCAGCAGCTTCCCGCGGGGACCTTCCTACAATGAGCAGTTCTTC
TRBV7-9	-	TRBJ2-5	-	CASSLNQETQYF	TGTGCCAGCAGCTTAAACCAAGAGACCCAGTACTTC
TRBV29-1	-	TRBJ1-3	-	CSVALTYGNTIYF	TGCAGCGTTGCCTTAACGTATGGAAACACCATATATTTT
TRBV5-4	-	TRBJ2-5	-	CASSPVQGLNQETQYF	TGTGCCAGCAGCCCTGTCCAGGGGCTTAATCAAGAGACCCAGTACTTC
TRBV29-1	-	TRBJ2-2	-	CSADLGQRNTGELFF	TGCAGCGCCGACCTAGGACAGAGGAACACCGGGGAGCTGTTTTTT
TRBV7-9	-	TRBJ2-4	-	CASSSLGGQYF	TGTGCCAGCAGCTCCCTGGGGGGTCAGTACTTC
TRBV30	TRBD2	TRBJ2-3	-	CAWSIITSAGTDTQYF	TGTGCCTGGAGTATAATCACTAGCGCCGGCACAGATACGCAGTATTTT
TRBV5-1	TRBD2	TRBJ2-1	-	CASSPMTSASSPEQFF	TGCGCCAGCAGCCCCATGACTAGCGCATCCTCTCCTGAGCAGTTCTTC
TRBV7-2	-	TRBJ2-1	-	CASSLGGLYNEQFF	TGTGCCAGCAGCTTAGGCGGACTTTACAATGAGCAGTTCTTC
TRBV27	TRBD1	TRBJ2-6	-	CASSNPSTGGQHSGANVLTF	TGTGCCAGCAGCAATCCCTCGACAGGGGGCCAACACTCTGGGGCCAACGTCCTGACTTTC